This passage covers 24 T cell receptor beta chains from one sample sequenced in a study of CD8 T cells in Susac syndrome. Reverse transcription used roughly 0.45 to 1 ug RNA and random hexamers. From the immunoSEQ multiplex PCR reads, TCRdb called clonotypes with MiXCR, one entry per CDR3 protein. The sample has around 190,000 distinct CDR3 sequences, 85% to 95% seen once. The source material was CD8+ T cells from PBMCs. The receptors originated from a human donor with multiple sclerosis.

The chain is built from TRBV18 and TRBJ1-2, with 9 bases aligning to TRBD1. Germline V gives CDR1 KGHSH, CDR2 LQKENI. J lost 3 bases, V lost 6 bases, and 5 bases had no gene match. The CDR3 consists of 14 residues. The CDR3 region has the DNA TGTGCCAGCTCCCAACAGGGGGCGTACTATGGCTACACCTTC. Its protein product is CASSQQGAYYGYTF.

This sequence joins TRBV29-1 and TRBJ2-5, with D perhaps being TRBD1 or TRBD2 (5 bases each). Germline V lookup: CDR1 SQVTM, CDR2 ANQGSEA. The ends were cut back, 4 bases at V and 10 bases at J, with 10 bases in the middle. There are 10 residues in the CDR3. This CDR3 is CSVGEGHQYF. For the CDR3, the DNA is TGCAGCGTTGGAGAGGGGCACCAGTACTTC. The whole variable domain, filled in from reference TRBV29-1 and TRBJ2-5, reads SAVISQKPSRDICQRGTSLTIQCQVDSQVTMMFWYRQQPGQSLTLIATANQGSEATYESGFVIDKFPISRPNLTFSTLTVSNMSPEDSSIYLCSVGEGHQYFGPGTRLLVL.

This chain links TRBV19 with TRBJ1-5; D call uncertain. V lost 3 bases, J lost 0 bases, and 9 bases lay in between. The CDR3 has 15 residues. The germline gives CDR1 LNHDA, CDR2 SQIVND (reference sequence). The CDR3 DNA sequence: TGTGCCAGTAGTATCTTCCACTATAGCAATCAGCCCCAGCATTTT. Its translation is CASSIFHYSNQPQHF.

The V and J genes are TRBV9 and TRBJ2-3; unclear D gene. Trimming took 1 base from V and 0 from J, leaving 3 bases between them. The CDR3 has 13 residues. CDR1 is SGDLS, CDR2 YYNGEE, per germline. The CDR3 DNA sequence: TGTGCCAGCAGCGTATGGAGCACAGATACGCAGTATTTT. Translation: CASSVWSTDTQYF.

The J gene is TRBJ2-2, the V gene TRBV9; D is uncertain. Germline values: CDR1 SGDLS, CDR2 YYNGEE. The ends were cut back, 4 bases at V and 4 bases at J, with 8 bases in the middle. CDR3 length: 13 amino acids. CDR3: CASSTRTTGELFF. The CDR3 region has the DNA TGTGCCAGCAGCACCCGGACCACCGGGGAGCTGTTTTTT.

The J gene is TRBJ1-2, the V gene TRBV5-6, with D uncertain. Germline CDR1 reads SGHDT; CDR2 reads YYEEEE. V was shortened by 0 bases and J by 4 bases, with 10 bases between the two germline ends. The CDR3 contains 14 residues. CDR3 nucleotides: TGTGCCAGCAGCTTGGTTCTAGACCCCTATGGCTACACCTTC. It codes for CASSLVLDPYGYTF.

The chain combines TRBV6-5 with TRBJ2-1, with D maybe TRBD1 (6 bases). Germline V gene data show CDR1 as MNHEY and CDR2 as SVGAGI. This CDR3 has 14 residues. V lost 8 bases and J lost 1, with 12 bases in between. CDR3 loop: CASRDDRSYNEQFF. The CDR3 DNA follows: TGTGCCAGCCGCGATGACAGGTCCTACAATGAGCAGTTCTTC.

This chain joins TRBV24-1 and TRBJ2-3; 10 positions match TRBD1. Trimming at V came to 3 bases and at J to 5 bases, leaving 4 bases not matched to a gene. CDR1 and CDR2 from the germline V gene are KGHDR and SFDVKD. This CDR3 spans 15 amino acids. The CDR3 bases are TGTGCCACCAGTGATCGGGGGACAGGGGAAGATACGCAGTATTTT. Translated, it gives CATSDRGTGEDTQYF.

The V and J genes are TRBV12-3 or TRBV12-4 and TRBJ2-1; 7 nucleotides line up with TRBD2. The CDR3 contains 16 residues. V lost 3 bases and J lost 6; bases outside the gene matches: 11. The CDR3 bases are TGTGCCAGCAGTTTGGGGGGGGTAGCGGTGGGCAATGAGCAGTTCTTC. Its translation: CASSLGGVAVGNEQFF.

The chain links TRBV27 to TRBJ2-1, with unresolved D. From germline, CDR1 is MNHEY and CDR2 SMNVEV (reference sequence). The CDR3 spans 13 residues. V was pared by 1 base and J by 8 bases, with 9 bases between. The CDR3 spells CASSLLGTHEQFF. Here the CDR3 DNA reads TGTGCCAGCAGTTTATTGGGAACCCATGAGCAGTTCTTC.

The CDR3 DNA is TGTGCCAGCAGCCGCGGGCCCCTCCTGACTGAAGAGACCCAGTACTTC. This codes for CASSRGPLLTEETQYF. The V and J genes are TRBV27 and TRBJ2-5; a possible D gene is TRBD2 (5 bases). Germline CDR1 is MNHEY and CDR2 is SMNVEV (reference sequence). The CDR3 has 16 amino acids. Trimming took 6 bases from V and 3 from J, leaving 20 bases between them.

Written as DNA, the CDR3 is TGTGCCAGCAGATTGGGGCCAGTTTCCTACGAGCAGTACTTC. This codes for CASRLGPVSYEQYF. The chain joins TRBV27 to TRBJ2-7, with D possibly being TRBD1 (5 bases). Per the germline V gene, CDR1 is MNHEY and CDR2 is SMNVEV (reference sequence). Trimming took off 6 bases at V and 1 base at J, with 13 bases between the two ends. The CDR3 spans 14 residues.

This clonotype was seen just once. This rearrangement joins TRBV5-1 to TRBJ2-1; TRBD1 agrees at 8 bases. The V and J ends lost 4 bases and 8 bases, in that order; junction bases with no gene match: 11. The CDR3 runs 15 residues. Germline assignment: CDR1 SGHRS and CDR2 YFSETQ. The CDR3 reads CASSPSPGQADEQFF. In nucleotides, the CDR3 is TGCGCCAGCAGCCCCTCCCCGGGACAGGCCGATGAGCAGTTCTTC.

The chain links TRBV4-2 to TRBJ2-1; D is unclear. Per the germline V gene, CDR1 is LGHNA and CDR2 is YNFKEQ. V lost 0 bases, J lost 11 bases, and 11 bases lay in between. The CDR3 is 13 residues long. DNA for the CDR3: TGTGCCAGCAGCCAAGAGATCGGCGAGAAGCAGTTCTTC. Translated, it gives CASSQEIGEKQFF.

V is TRBV6-5 and J is TRBJ2-7, with 7 nucleotides matching TRBD2. The CDR3 length is 14 residues. Germline assignment: CDR1 MNHEY and CDR2 SVGAGI. V lost 6 bases and J lost 7; bases outside the gene matches: 12. CDR3 region: CASSSRTSGREQYF. The CDR3 nucleotides are TGTGCCAGCAGCTCCCGGACCTCCGGGAGGGAGCAGTACTTC.

The CDR3 reads CASRRGTSGGRQYF. The CDR3 region has the DNA TGTGCCAGCAGACGTGGGACTAGCGGGGGCCGGCAGTACTTC. The chain has TRBV6-2 or TRBV6-3 and TRBJ2-5, with 14 nucleotides matching TRBD2. Germline assignment: CDR1 MNHEY and CDR2 SVGEGT. The CDR3 contains 14 residues. V lost 6 bases to trimming and J lost 11 bases; unmatched junction nucleotides: 8.

This clonotype came up once. The CDR3 region is CASRGHNEQFF. CDR3 bases: TGTGCCAGCAGGGGCCACAATGAGCAGTTCTTC. The chain has TRBV19 and TRBJ2-1; TRBD1 is a possible D gene (6 bases). The germline V gene encodes CDR1 LNHDA and CDR2 SQIVND (reference sequence). The V end lost 9 bases, the J end lost 5 bases, and 8 bases lay between the germline ends. The CDR3 extends over 11 amino acids.

V and J are TRBV15 and TRBJ2-3; unclear D gene. The V end was cut by 0 bases, the J end by 3 bases, with 7 bases between. This CDR3 is 14 amino acids long. Per the germline V gene, CDR1 is LNHNV and CDR2 is YYDKDF (reference sequence). As DNA, the CDR3 is TGTGCCACCAGCAGAGACCACAAAACAGATACGCAGTATTTT. This sequence encodes CATSRDHKTDTQYF.

The chain recombines TRBV20-1 with TRBJ2-1; D gene ambiguous. CDR1 is DFQATT and CDR2 is SNEGSKA in the germline V gene (reference sequence). The CDR3 is 13 amino acids. V dropped 7 bases and J dropped 10 bases, with 20 bases sitting between them. The CDR3 bases are TGCAGTGTAAAGCTAAACTGGGCCCCAGAGCAGTTCTTC. This gives the protein CSVKLNWAPEQFF.

This chain uses TRBV29-1 with TRBJ1-1, with a possible D match to TRBD1 (6 bases). CDR1 SQVTM and CDR2 ANQGSEA come from the germline V gene. CDR3 length: 12 amino acids. V lost 0 bases to trimming and J lost 8 bases, with 10 bases between them. The CDR3 DNA is TGCAGCGTTGAAGATGGGGGACAAGAAGCTTTCTTT. It is translated as CSVEDGGQEAFF.

This sequence joins TRBV4-1 and TRBJ2-1; D is possibly TRBD1 (7 bases). The germline CDR1 and CDR2 sequences are MGHRA and YSYEKL. V was shortened by 1 base and J by 6 bases, with 13 bases between the two germline ends. The CDR3 sequence is 15 residues long. The CDR3, as DNA: TGCGCCAGCAGCCAAGGACAGGGAGGCACCAATGAGCAGTTCTTC. This sequence encodes CASSQGQGGTNEQFF.

The CDR3 sequence: CAWSDAMNEQYF. The CDR3 DNA sequence: TGTGCCTGGAGTGATGCGATGAACGAGCAGTACTTC. This chain connects TRBV30 to TRBJ2-7, with D hard to call. The CDR3 spans 12 residues. Germline V gene sequence: CDR1 GTSNPN, CDR2 SVGIG (reference sequence). V was trimmed by 1 base and J by 5 bases, leaving 9 bases between them.

V usage is TRBV5-1 and J usage is TRBJ2-1, with 13 bases identical to TRBD2. Germline values: CDR1 SGHRS, CDR2 YFSETQ. The CDR3 is 20 residues long. With 3 bases clipped from V and 4 bases from J, the junction kept 16 bases outside the gene matches. CDR3 region: CASSSLFRTSGRRGYNEQFF. In nucleotides, the CDR3 is TGCGCCAGCAGCTCTTTATTTCGGACTAGCGGGAGACGGGGATACAATGAGCAGTTCTTC.

The chain couples TRBV15 to TRBJ2-3; 8 nucleotides agree with TRBD1. Trimming cost V 1 base and J 10 bases; bases outside gene matches: 13. This CDR3 contains 16 residues. The germline V gene encodes CDR1 LNHNV and CDR2 YYDKDF (reference sequence). CDR3 protein: CATSRGGQGVADAQYF. The CDR3 DNA follows: TGTGCCACCAGCAGAGGTGGACAGGGCGTCGCGGATGCGCAGTATTTT.